Sequencing of this TCR beta chain was carried out in a study of early T cells in non-severe SARS-CoV-2 infection. Study-level information: Chains were unpaired, as sequencing was done on bulk RNA from unsorted whole blood.

Molecules of cDNA were individually given unique molecular identifiers that were attached to them. From the 5' RACE reads, TCRdb called clonotypes with MiXCR, one entry per CDR3 protein. The sample has approximately 56,000 distinct CDR3 sequences, more than 9% seen once; the top ten hold roughly 6%. This CDR3 is 12 amino acids long. The germline CDR1 and CDR2 sequences are DFQATT and SNEGSKA (reference sequence). Trimming took 5 bases from V and 12 from J, leaving 17 bases between them. Findings of the study overall: Anti-spike CD8 responses were favored by VDJdb matching, which missed private and CD4 specificities.

The table lists this clonotype with a few counts. The antigen remains undetermined. Sequences were obtained from whole blood. The receptor comes from an adult who was a healthcare worker with PCR-confirmed SARS-CoV-2 infection or an uninfected control (not recorded which). The V call is TRBV20-1, the J call TRBJ2-4, with TRBD1 as a possible D gene (6 bases). CDR3: CSAPDQGFTQYF. The CDR3 DNA reads TGCAGTGCTCCGGACCAGGGGTTTACTCAGTACTTC.